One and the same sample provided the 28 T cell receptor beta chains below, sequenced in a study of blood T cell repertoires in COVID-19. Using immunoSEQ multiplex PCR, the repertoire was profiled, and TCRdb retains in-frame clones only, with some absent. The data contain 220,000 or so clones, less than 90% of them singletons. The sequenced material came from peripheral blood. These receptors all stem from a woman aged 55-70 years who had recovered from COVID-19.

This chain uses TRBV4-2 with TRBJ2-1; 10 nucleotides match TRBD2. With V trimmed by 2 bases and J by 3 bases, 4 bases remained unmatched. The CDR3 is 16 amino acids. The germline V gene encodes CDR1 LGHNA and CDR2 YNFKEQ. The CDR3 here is CASSQKERGGYNEQFF. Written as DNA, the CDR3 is TGTGCCAGCAGCCAAAAAGAGCGGGGGGGCTACAATGAGCAGTTCTTC.

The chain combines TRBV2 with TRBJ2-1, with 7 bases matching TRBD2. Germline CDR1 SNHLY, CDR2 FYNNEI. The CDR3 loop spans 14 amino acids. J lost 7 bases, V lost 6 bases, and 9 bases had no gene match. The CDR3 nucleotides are TGTGCCAGCAGCCTACTAGCGACCTTTAATGAGCAGTTCTTC. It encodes CASSLLATFNEQFF.

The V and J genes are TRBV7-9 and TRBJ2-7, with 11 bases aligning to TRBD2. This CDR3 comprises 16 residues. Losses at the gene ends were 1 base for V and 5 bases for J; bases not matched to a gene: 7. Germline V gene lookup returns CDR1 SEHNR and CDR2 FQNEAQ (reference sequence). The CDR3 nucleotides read TGTGCCAGCAGCTTAGGGCTAGCGGGGGGTGAGGACGAGCAGTACTTC. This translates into CASSLGLAGGEDEQYF. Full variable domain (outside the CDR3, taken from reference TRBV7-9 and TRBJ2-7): DTGVSQNPRHKITKRGQNVTFRCDPISEHNRLYWYRQTLGQGPEFLTYFQNEAQLEKSRLLSDRFSAERPKGSFSTLEIQRTEQGDSAMYLCASSLGLAGGEDEQYFGPGTRLTVT.

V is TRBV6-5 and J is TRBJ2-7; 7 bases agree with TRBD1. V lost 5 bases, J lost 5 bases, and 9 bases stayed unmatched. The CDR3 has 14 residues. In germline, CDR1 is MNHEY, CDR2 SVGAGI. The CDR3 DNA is TGTGCCAGCAGTACAGACAGGGAGATCCACGAGCAGTACTTC. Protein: CASSTDREIHEQYF.

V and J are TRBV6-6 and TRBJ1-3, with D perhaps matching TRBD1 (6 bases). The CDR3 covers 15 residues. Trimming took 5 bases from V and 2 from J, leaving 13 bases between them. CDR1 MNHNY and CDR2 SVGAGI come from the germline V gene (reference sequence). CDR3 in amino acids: CASSDQGLAGNTIYF. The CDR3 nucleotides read TGTGCCAGCAGTGACCAGGGGCTAGCTGGAAACACCATATATTTT.

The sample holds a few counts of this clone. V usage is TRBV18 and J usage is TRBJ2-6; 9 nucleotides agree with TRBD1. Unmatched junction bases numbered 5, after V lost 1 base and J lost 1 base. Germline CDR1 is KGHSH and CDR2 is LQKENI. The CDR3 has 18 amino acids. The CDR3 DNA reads TGTGCCAGCTCACCACTTAAGGGACAGGGTTCTGGGGCCAACGTCCTGACTTTC. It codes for CASSPLKGQGSGANVLTF.

DNA of the CDR3: TGCGCCAGCAGCTTGGAGGGCGGGGGAATCACAGATACGCAGTATTTT. This codes for CASSLEGGGITDTQYF. The V call is TRBV5-1, the J call TRBJ2-3; 7 bases match TRBD2. CDR1 is SGHRS and CDR2 is YFSETQ in the germline V gene. V shed 0 bases and J 2 bases; nucleotides not matched to a gene: 6. CDR3 length equals 16 residues.

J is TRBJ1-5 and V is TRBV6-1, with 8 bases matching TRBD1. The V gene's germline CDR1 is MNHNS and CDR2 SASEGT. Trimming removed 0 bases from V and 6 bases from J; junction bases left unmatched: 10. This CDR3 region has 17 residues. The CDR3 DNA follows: TGTGCCAGCAGTGAAGCCAGGGGGCTAGGTGGAAGTCAGCCCCAGCATTTT. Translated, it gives CASSEARGLGGSQPQHF.

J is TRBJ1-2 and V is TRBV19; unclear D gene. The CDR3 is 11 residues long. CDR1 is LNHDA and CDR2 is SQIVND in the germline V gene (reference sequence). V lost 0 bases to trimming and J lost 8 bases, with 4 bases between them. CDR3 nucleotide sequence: TGTGCCAGTAGTATAGAACGGGGCTACACCTTC. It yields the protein CASSIERGYTF.

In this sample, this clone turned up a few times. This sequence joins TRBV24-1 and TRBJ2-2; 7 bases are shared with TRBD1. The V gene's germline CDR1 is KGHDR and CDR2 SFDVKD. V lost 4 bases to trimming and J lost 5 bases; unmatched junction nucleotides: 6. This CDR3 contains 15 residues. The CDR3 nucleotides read TGTGCCACCAGTGACCCTCAACAGGGGACCGGGGAGCTGTTTTTT. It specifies CATSDPQQGTGELFF.

CDR3 sequence: CASSVQGARGEKLFF. CDR3 DNA sequence: TGCGCCAGCAGCGTACAGGGGGCACGCGGAGAAAAACTGTTTTTT. This chain joins TRBV5-1 and TRBJ1-4, with 9 bases aligning to TRBD1. With 4 bases clipped from V and 8 bases from J, the junction kept 9 bases outside the gene matches. Per the germline V gene, CDR1 is SGHRS and CDR2 is YFSETQ. The CDR3 runs 15 residues.

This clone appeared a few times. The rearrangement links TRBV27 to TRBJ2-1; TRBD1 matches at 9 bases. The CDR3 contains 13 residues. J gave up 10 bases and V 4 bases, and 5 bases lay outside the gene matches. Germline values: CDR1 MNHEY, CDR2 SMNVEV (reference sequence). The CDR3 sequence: CASSWDREGEQFF. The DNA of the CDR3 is TGTGCCAGCAGTTGGGACAGGGAGGGCGAGCAGTTCTTC.

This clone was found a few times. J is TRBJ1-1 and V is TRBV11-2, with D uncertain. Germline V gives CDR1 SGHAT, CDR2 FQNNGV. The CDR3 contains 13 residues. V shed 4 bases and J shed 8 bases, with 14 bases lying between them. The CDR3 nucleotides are TGTGCCAGCAGCTCCCTCCGACACAAAGAAGCTTTCTTT. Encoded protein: CASSSLRHKEAFF.

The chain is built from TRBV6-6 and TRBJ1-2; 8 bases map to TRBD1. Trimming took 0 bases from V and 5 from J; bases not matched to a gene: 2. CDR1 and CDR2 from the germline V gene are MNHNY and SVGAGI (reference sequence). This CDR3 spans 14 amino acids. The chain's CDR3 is CASSYSDRDYGYTF. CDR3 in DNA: TGTGCCAGCAGTTACTCGGACAGGGATTATGGCTACACCTTC.

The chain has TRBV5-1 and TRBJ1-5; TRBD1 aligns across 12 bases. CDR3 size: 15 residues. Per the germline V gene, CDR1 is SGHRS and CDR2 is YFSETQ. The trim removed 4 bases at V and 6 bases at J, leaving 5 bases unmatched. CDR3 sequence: CASSTGTGGSQPQHF. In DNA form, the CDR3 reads TGCGCCAGCAGCACAGGGACAGGGGGCTCTCAGCCCCAGCATTTT.

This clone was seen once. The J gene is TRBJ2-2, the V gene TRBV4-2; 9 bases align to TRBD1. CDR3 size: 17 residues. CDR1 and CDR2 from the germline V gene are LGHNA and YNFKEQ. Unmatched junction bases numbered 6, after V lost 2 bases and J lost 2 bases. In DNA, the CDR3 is TGTGCCAGCAGCCAAAACGGACAGGGGCTAAACACCGGGGAGCTGTTTTTT. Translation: CASSQNGQGLNTGELFF.

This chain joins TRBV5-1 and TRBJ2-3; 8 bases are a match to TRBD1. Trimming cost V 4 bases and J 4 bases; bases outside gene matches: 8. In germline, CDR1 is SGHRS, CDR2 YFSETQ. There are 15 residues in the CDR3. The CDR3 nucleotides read TGCGCCAGCAGCCAGGGACAGGAAGGGGCAGATACGCAGTATTTT. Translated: CASSQGQEGADTQYF.

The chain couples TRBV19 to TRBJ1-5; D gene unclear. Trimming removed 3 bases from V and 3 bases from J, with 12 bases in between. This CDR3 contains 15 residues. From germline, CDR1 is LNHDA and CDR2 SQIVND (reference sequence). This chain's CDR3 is CASSIDYNPNQPQHF. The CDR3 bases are TGTGCCAGTAGTATCGACTACAATCCCAATCAGCCCCAGCATTTT.

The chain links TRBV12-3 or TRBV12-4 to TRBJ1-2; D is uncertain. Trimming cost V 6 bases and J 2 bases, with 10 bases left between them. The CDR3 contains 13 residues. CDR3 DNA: TGTGCCAGCAGGGAGGCTAGAAACTATGGCTACACCTTC. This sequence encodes CASREARNYGYTF.

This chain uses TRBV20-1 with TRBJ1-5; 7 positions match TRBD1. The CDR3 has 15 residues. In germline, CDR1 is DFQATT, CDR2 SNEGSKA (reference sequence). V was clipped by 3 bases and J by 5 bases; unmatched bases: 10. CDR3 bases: TGCAGTGCTAGTCGACAGGGCGGGACTTATCAGCCCCAGCATTTT. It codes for CSASRQGGTYQPQHF.

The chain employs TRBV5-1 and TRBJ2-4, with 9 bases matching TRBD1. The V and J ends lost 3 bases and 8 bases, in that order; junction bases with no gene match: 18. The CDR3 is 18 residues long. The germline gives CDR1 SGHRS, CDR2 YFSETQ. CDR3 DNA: TGCGCCAGCAGCTCCGGGACAGGGTCATGGGGGTCTGAGGACATTCAGTACTTC. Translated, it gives CASSSGTGSWGSEDIQYF.

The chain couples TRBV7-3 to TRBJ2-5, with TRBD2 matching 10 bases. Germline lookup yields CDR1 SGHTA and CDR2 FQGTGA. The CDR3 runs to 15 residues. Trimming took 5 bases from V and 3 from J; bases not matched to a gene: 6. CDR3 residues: CASSPSGGAEETQYF. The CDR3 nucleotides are TGTGCCAGCAGCCCGAGCGGGGGGGCCGAAGAGACCCAGTACTTC.

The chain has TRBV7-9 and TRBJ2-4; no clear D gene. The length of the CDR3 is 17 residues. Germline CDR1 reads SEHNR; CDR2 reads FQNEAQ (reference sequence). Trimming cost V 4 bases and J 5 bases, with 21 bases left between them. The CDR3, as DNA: TGTGCCAGCAGCTCCACCCTAGGATCCTACGCCCAAAACATTCAGTACTTC. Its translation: CASSSTLGSYAQNIQYF.

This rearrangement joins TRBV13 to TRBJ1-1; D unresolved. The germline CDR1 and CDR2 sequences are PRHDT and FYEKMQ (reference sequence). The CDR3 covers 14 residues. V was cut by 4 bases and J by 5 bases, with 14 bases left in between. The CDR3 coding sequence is TGTGCCAGCAGCTCCCGAGGCGCCGAGACTGAAGCTTTCTTT. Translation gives CASSSRGAETEAFF.

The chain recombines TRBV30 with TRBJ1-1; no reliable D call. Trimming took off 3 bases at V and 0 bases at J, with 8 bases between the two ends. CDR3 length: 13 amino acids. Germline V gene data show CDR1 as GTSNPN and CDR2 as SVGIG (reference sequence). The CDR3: CAWSDGMNTEAFF. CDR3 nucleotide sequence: TGTGCCTGGAGCGACGGGATGAACACTGAAGCTTTCTTT.

In nucleotides, the CDR3 is TGTGCCAGCAGCTTAAGTTTCAGTCCGGGGAACGGGGATGAGCAGTTCTTC. This encodes CASSLSFSPGNGDEQFF. The rearrangement joins TRBV7-2 to TRBJ2-1; possible D gene TRBD2, 5 bases. CDR1 is SGHTA, CDR2 FQGNSA, per germline. Trimming removed 2 bases from V and 8 bases from J, with 22 bases in between. The CDR3 covers 17 residues.

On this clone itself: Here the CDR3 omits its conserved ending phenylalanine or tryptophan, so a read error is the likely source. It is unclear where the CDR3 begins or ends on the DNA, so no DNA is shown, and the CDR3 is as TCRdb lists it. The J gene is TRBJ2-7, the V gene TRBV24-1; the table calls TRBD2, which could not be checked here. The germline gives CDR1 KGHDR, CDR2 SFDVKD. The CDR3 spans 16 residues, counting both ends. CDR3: CATSEFDWTFDPLGGR.

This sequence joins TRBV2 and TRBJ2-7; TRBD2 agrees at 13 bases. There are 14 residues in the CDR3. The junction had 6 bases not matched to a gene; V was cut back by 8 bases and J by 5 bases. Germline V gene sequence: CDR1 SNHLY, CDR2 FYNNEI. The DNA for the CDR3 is TGTGCCAGCTATTGGACTAGCGGGGGCAACGAGCAGTACTTC. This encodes CASYWTSGGNEQYF. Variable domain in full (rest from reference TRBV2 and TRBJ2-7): EPEVTQTPSHQVTQMGQEVILRCVPISNHLYFYWYRQILGQKVEFLVSFYNNEISEKSEIFDDQFSVERPDGSNFTLKIRSTKLEDSAMYFCASYWTSGGNEQYFGPGTRLTVT.